This T cell receptor beta chain derives from a study of control samples from healthy donors and cancer patients. From germline, CDR1 is MDHEN and CDR2 SYDVKM. The CDR3 consists of 16 residues. The V and J ends lost 2 bases and 5 bases respectively, with 16 bases between them. Clones were read by immunoSEQ multiplex PCR, and TCRdb kept only the in-frame ones, dropping some. The profile shows approximately 150,000 clones, approximately 92% of them singletons. This sequence originates from a man younger than 45 in good health. The rearrangement links TRBV28 to TRBJ1-5; D is possibly TRBD1 (5 bases). Sequenced sample: blood. In nucleotides, the CDR3 is TGTGCCAGCAGTTTAAGACGGTGGGGCGGGCATCAGCCCCAGCATTTT. It translates to CASSLRRWGGHQPQHF.